Shown below are 26 T cell receptor beta chains from a single sample sequenced in a study of T cells in Graves' hyperthyroidism and ophthalmopathy. There were TCR beta CDR3 regions amplified from RNA transcripts. The HTBI primer set drove a first-round RT-PCR of the TCR CDR3. TCRdb reprocessed the multiplex PCR reads via MiXCR and lists one record per CDR3 protein. The data show 550,000 to 600,000 distinct CDR3 sequences, 14% seen once. The sequencing sample was made of blood. Receptors were obtained from a woman younger than 35 with Graves' ophthalmopathy.

There are many counts of this clonotype. V is TRBV2 and J is TRBJ2-2, with TRBD2 matching over 9 bases. From germline, CDR1 is SNHLY and CDR2 FYNNEI. CDR3 length: 16 amino acids. V dropped 1 base and J dropped 7; count of bases not matched to a gene: 7. The CDR3 region is CASSEGAGGPGGELFF. The CDR3 coding sequence is TGTGCCAGCAGTGAAGGGGCGGGAGGGCCCGGCGGGGAGCTGTTTTTT.

The V and J genes are TRBV19 and TRBJ2-1; no firm D call. The CDR3 contains 13 residues. CDR1 and CDR2 (germline): LNHDA, SQIVND (reference sequence). The V gene lost 0 bases and the J gene lost 5 bases, with 5 bases spanning the gap. CDR3 bases: TGTGCCAGTAGTATAGATCAAAACAATGAGCAGTTCTTC. Its protein product is CASSIDQNNEQFF.

The CDR3 sequence: CASRGRRTGLAGGNTGELFF. In DNA, the CDR3 is TGTGCCAGTAGAGGGAGGAGGACAGGACTAGCGGGGGGTAACACCGGGGAGCTGTTTTTT. This chain connects TRBV19 to TRBJ2-2; 14 positions match TRBD2. J gave up 2 bases and V 6 bases, and 14 bases lay outside the gene matches. The CDR3 runs to 20 residues. Germline values: CDR1 LNHDA, CDR2 SQIVND (reference sequence).

This chain uses TRBV25-1 with TRBJ2-5, with 16 bases lining up with TRBD2. The CDR3 is 19 residues long. The V segment lost 4 bases and the J segment 5 bases; nucleotides outside the gene matches: 13. The germline V gene has CDR1 MGHDK and CDR2 SYGVNS. The CDR3 protein is CASSGTAGTSGRAGETQYF. In DNA form, the CDR3 reads TGTGCCAGCAGTGGCACGGCCGGGACTAGCGGGAGGGCCGGTGAGACCCAGTACTTC.

The chain is built from TRBV5-6 and TRBJ1-1, with a possible D match to TRBD1 (5 bases). Germline CDR1 and CDR2: SGHDT and YYEEEE. The CDR3 is 13 residues long. V lost 4 bases and J 4 bases, leaving 11 bases between the germline ends. The CDR3: CASSPGWGTEAFF. In nucleotides, the CDR3 is TGTGCCAGCAGCCCAGGGTGGGGCACTGAAGCTTTCTTT.

In its sample, this clonotype was seen many times. The V gene is TRBV3-1, the J gene TRBJ1-6; 10 nucleotides line up with TRBD1. With V trimmed by 6 bases and J by 7 bases, 3 bases remained unmatched. CDR1 is LGHDT, CDR2 YNNKEL, per germline (reference sequence). The CDR3 has 14 residues. CDR3 amino acids: CASRRQGANSPLHF. Written as DNA, the CDR3 is TGTGCCAGCAGACGACAGGGGGCGAATTCACCCCTCCACTTT.

In this sample, this clonotype turned up many times. The chain uses TRBV12-3 or TRBV12-4 and TRBJ1-2; 8 positions match TRBD1. Trimming cost V 6 bases and J 0 bases; bases outside gene matches: 3. The CDR3 is made up of 14 amino acids. This CDR3 reads CASRRQGTNYGYTF. CDR3 DNA: TGTGCCAGCAGAAGACAGGGGACTAACTATGGCTACACCTTC.

This clonotype was found many times. CDR3 coding DNA: TGCGCCAGCAGCCCCCTATGGGGGGGTGGCACTGAAGCTTTCTTT. Translation gives CASSPLWGGGTEAFF. The V and J genes are TRBV4-1 and TRBJ1-1, with TRBD1 as a possible D gene (5 bases). CDR1 MGHRA and CDR2 YSYEKL come from the germline V gene. The CDR3 runs to 15 residues. Trimming shortened V by 4 bases and J by 4 bases, and 16 bases separated the two germline ends.

This clonotype showed up many times. This chain uses TRBV6-1 with TRBJ2-7; D is perhaps TRBD1 (6 bases). CDR1 is MNHNS and CDR2 is SASEGT in the germline V gene. The CDR3 covers 15 residues. V gave up 6 bases and J gave up 1 base, with 16 bases separating them. The CDR3 loop reads CASRLDSHGSYEQYF. The DNA of the CDR3 is TGTGCCAGCAGGTTGGACAGCCATGGATCCTACGAGCAGTACTTC.

There are many counts of this clonotype. The chain combines TRBV7-3 with TRBJ2-4; 11 bases agree with TRBD2. CDR1 is SGHTA, CDR2 FQGTGA, per germline. With 5 bases clipped from V and 7 bases from J, the junction kept 1 base outside the gene matches. The CDR3 extends over 13 amino acids. The CDR3 coding sequence is TGTGCCAGCAGCACTAGCGGGAGTAACATTCAGTACTTC. Translating it yields CASSTSGSNIQYF.

This clonotype has ten or more counts. This chain uses TRBV28 with TRBJ2-3; either TRBD1 or TRBD2 may supply D (6 bases each). The CDR3 loop spans 18 amino acids. Germline V gene sequence: CDR1 MDHEN, CDR2 SYDVKM. The ends were cut back, 6 bases at V and 1 base at J, with 23 bases in the middle. CDR3 coding DNA: TGTGCCAGCAGACAGTCCGGGGTTTGGGGGGCCGGCACAGATACGCAGTATTTT. This gives the protein CASRQSGVWGAGTDTQYF.

This clonotype has ten or more counts. The chain recombines TRBV28 with TRBJ2-7, with 7 bases aligning to TRBD1. V lost 6 bases to trimming and J lost 3 bases; unmatched junction nucleotides: 5. The germline gives CDR1 MDHEN, CDR2 SYDVKM. CDR3 length: 13 amino acids. The DNA of the CDR3 is TGTGCCAGCAGCCCGGGACAGTACTACGAGCAGTACTTC. Its translation: CASSPGQYYEQYF.

This clonotype has a handful of counts. V and J are TRBV6-1 and TRBJ2-5, with 11 bases fitting TRBD1. The junction had 3 bases not matched to a gene; V was cut back by 5 bases and J by 7 bases. This CDR3 is built from 13 residues. Per the germline V gene, CDR1 is MNHNS and CDR2 is SASEGT. The CDR3 loop is CASSLGTGGTQYF. CDR3 sequence (DNA): TGTGCCAGCAGTTTGGGGACAGGGGGGACCCAGTACTTC.

In this sample, this clonotype turned up many times. The rearrangement joins TRBV28 to TRBJ2-7; 7 bases match TRBD1. The CDR3 covers 13 residues. The V segment lost 4 bases and the J segment 3 bases; nucleotides outside the gene matches: 3. The germline gives CDR1 MDHEN, CDR2 SYDVKM. CDR3 nucleotide sequence: TGTGCCAGCAGTTCCACAGGGGTCTACGAGCAGTACTTC. Encoded protein: CASSSTGVYEQYF. Full variable domain (remainder filled in from reference TRBV28 and TRBJ2-7): DVKVTQSSRYLVKRTGEKVFLECVQDMDHENMFWYRQDPGLGLRLIYFSYDVKMKEKGDIPEGYSVSREKKERFSLILESASTNQTSMYLCASSSTGVYEQYFGPGTRLTVT.

This clonotype was seen at least ten times. The CDR3 sequence is CASSLGTSGKHRNEQFF. The CDR3 DNA sequence: TGTGCCAGCAGCCTCGGGACTAGCGGGAAGCATCGCAATGAGCAGTTCTTC. This chain connects TRBV7-2 to TRBJ2-1, with 13 bases that match TRBD2. The V gene's germline CDR1 is SGHTA and CDR2 FQGNSA. The CDR3 spans 17 residues. V lost 5 bases, J lost 6 bases, and 10 bases stayed unmatched.

This clonotype was seen a handful of times. An end of the junction differs from the germline gene, which may be a read error. The chain carries TRBV4-1 and TRBJ1-3; D gene uncertain. This CDR3 is built from 15 residues. The germline CDR1 and CDR2 sequences are MGHRA and YSYEKL. DNA for the CDR3: TGCGCCAGCAGTCAAGATTGGGCCTCTGGAAACACCATATATTTT. It yields the protein CASSQDWASGNTIYF.

This clonotype has at least ten counts. This chain uses TRBV28 with TRBJ1-4, with D hard to call. The CDR3 extends over 14 amino acids. Trimming removed 2 bases from V and 3 bases from J, with 7 bases in between. The germline V gene encodes CDR1 MDHEN and CDR2 SYDVKM. The CDR3 region is CASSLTQPNEKLFF. In DNA, the CDR3 is TGTGCCAGCAGTTTAACTCAGCCTAATGAAAAACTGTTTTTT.

The chain couples TRBV19 to TRBJ2-1, with 9 bases that match TRBD2. V lost 7 bases and J lost 9; bases outside the gene matches: 13. The CDR3 extends over 15 amino acids. The germline CDR1 and CDR2 sequences are LNHDA and SQIVND (reference sequence). CDR3 amino acids: CASTTGLAYRVEQFF. Written as DNA, the CDR3 is TGTGCCAGTACCACGGGACTAGCTTATAGGGTTGAGCAGTTCTTC.

This clonotype occurred many times. The genes are TRBV6-5 and TRBJ2-7; TRBD2 aligns across 12 bases. V shed 2 bases, J shed 2 bases, and the junction held 4 bases outside the gene matches. From germline, CDR1 is MNHEY and CDR2 SVGAGI. The CDR3 contains 16 residues. CDR3 sequence: CASSYPTSGSPYEQYF. The DNA for the CDR3 is TGTGCCAGCAGTTACCCGACTAGCGGGAGTCCCTACGAGCAGTACTTC.

This clonotype was observed at least ten times. This chain connects TRBV12-3 or TRBV12-4 to TRBJ2-7, with 7 bases matching TRBD2. V shed 3 bases and J 2 bases; nucleotides not matched to a gene: 13. CDR3 size: 17 residues. The CDR3 spells CASSFFGRGLTTYEQYF. As DNA, the CDR3 is TGTGCCAGCAGTTTTTTCGGGCGGGGACTAACGACCTACGAGCAGTACTTC.

This clonotype was detected ten times or more. The chain is built from TRBV28 and TRBJ2-2; no clear D. V was shortened by 6 bases and J by 4 bases, with 39 bases between the two germline ends. Germline V CDR1 and CDR2: MDHEN, SYDVKM. The CDR3 is 23 residues long. The CDR3: CASRHRLFVLRAPRSSPTGELFF. CDR3 nucleotide sequence: TGTGCCAGCAGGCATAGGCTGTTCGTCCTACGGGCTCCCCGGAGTTCGCCCACCGGGGAGCTGTTTTTT.

This clonotype appeared a few times. J is TRBJ2-7 and V is TRBV7-9; no reliable D call. The CDR3 has 14 residues. Deletions cut 1 base from V and 5 bases from J, with 12 bases between. Germline V gene data show CDR1 as SEHNR and CDR2 as FQNEAQ (reference sequence). The CDR3 DNA reads as TGTGCCAGCAGCTTAGGGGAAGGGATGCACGAGCAGTACTTC. Translation: CASSLGEGMHEQYF.

The chain recombines TRBV25-1 with TRBJ1-5, with a tentative D call TRBD1 (6 bases). The length of the CDR3 is 15 residues. The germline CDR1 and CDR2 sequences are MGHDK and SYGVNS. The V end lost 3 bases, the J end lost 2 bases, and 11 bases lay between the germline ends. This CDR3 reads CASSDISGGNQPQHF. The CDR3 coding sequence is TGTGCCAGCAGTGATATATCAGGGGGCAATCAGCCCCAGCATTTT.

This clonotype was found many times. V and J are TRBV9 and TRBJ1-1; no firm D call. The CDR3 is made up of 13 amino acids. Germline V CDR1 and CDR2: SGDLS, YYNGEE. The germline V and J ends were trimmed by 0 bases and 1 base, with 4 bases remaining between them. In DNA, the CDR3 is TGTGCCAGCAGCGTAGAATCGAACACTGAAGCTTTCTTT. Its translation: CASSVESNTEAFF.

Regarding this clonotype: The junction and the germline gene differ at one end; a read error may be behind it. V usage is TRBV6-1 and J usage is TRBJ2-7, with 8 bases identical to TRBD1. Germline CDR1 is MNHNS and CDR2 is SASEGT. This CDR3 region has 15 residues. The CDR3 nucleotides read TGTACCAGCAGAACCGCGCAGGGGGCTGTCTACGAGCAGTACTTC. This encodes CTSRTAQGAVYEQYF.

This chain links TRBV6-2 or TRBV6-3 with TRBJ2-1; 9 bases align to TRBD1. Losses at the gene ends were 7 bases for V and 0 bases for J; bases not matched to a gene: 7. CDR3 length: 16 residues. Germline values: CDR1 MNHEY, CDR2 SVGEGT. CDR3 bases: TGTGCCAGCACTAGAGGACAGGGGAGCTCCTACAATGAGCAGTTCTTC. It yields the protein CASTRGQGSSYNEQFF.